This TCR beta chain was profiled in a study of regulatory T cells in long-lasting Graves disease. Study overall: Newly diagnosed Graves' patients took antithyroid drugs under 3 months.

The CDR3 totals 15 residues. CDR1 and CDR2 (germline): DFQATT, SNEGSKA (reference sequence). V was cut by 2 bases and J by 3 bases, with 15 bases left in between. Stated time point: newly diagnosed GD, antithyroid drugs for less than 3 months. Preparation of the TCR library used RNA extracted from PBMCs. Many counts were recorded for this clonotype. The authors built TCR beta libraries using iRepertoire HTBI primers and Arm-PCR of CDR3 regions. Per the authors' pipeline: Identification yielded some 60 TRBV and 13 to 15 TRBJ segments across samples. TCRdb re-called the multiplex PCR reads with MiXCR, one entry per CDR3 protein. These V and J calls are TCRdb output, not the study's own analysis. The table records more than 400,000 distinct CDR3 sequences, under 20% of them present only once. The same data also went into a second study, on T cells in Graves' hyperthyroidism and ophthalmopathy. That report adds: Blood also showed most of the thyroid clonotypes that were expanded above 0.001.

Source: peripheral blood mononuclear cells (PBMCs), taken at new diagnosis, from a patient treated with antithyroid drugs. The clonotype comes from a man between 40 and 49 years old with Graves disease. The chain couples TRBV20-1 to TRBJ2-3, with D unresolved. The CDR3 loop is CSARRQTSFTDTQYF. CDR3 DNA sequence: TGCAGTGCTAGACGTCAAACGAGTTTTACAGATACGCAGTATTTT.